This passage covers 10 T cell receptor beta chains from one sample sequenced in a study of T-cell reconstitution after alpha-beta-depleted transplantation in children. Using unique molecular identifiers, the investigators prepared the TCRbeta library. One entry per CDR3 protein results from TCRdb running MiXCR on the PCR reads. This sample has approximately 240,000 distinct CDR3 sequences, with more than 7.5% found just once. The source material was PBMCs from the stem cell graft donor, sampled from the stem cell graft. The receptors here all came from a human donor who donated a stem cell graft to a child with SCID.

This clonotype was seen repeatedly, ten times or more. The gene calls are TRBV7-2 and TRBJ1-1; no firm D call. V lost 6 bases and J 1 base, leaving 9 bases between the germline ends. Germline V lookup: CDR1 SGHTA, CDR2 FQGNSA. The CDR3 consists of 13 residues. The CDR3 DNA sequence: TGTGCCAGCAGTTCACAGCCGAACACTGAAGCTTTCTTT. The encoded protein is CASSSQPNTEAFF.

In its sample, this clonotype was seen many times. This chain uses TRBV7-9 with TRBJ1-2; 8 bases fit TRBD1. Trimming took 2 bases from V and 2 from J; bases not matched to a gene: 7. This CDR3 is built from 16 residues. Germline values: CDR1 SEHNR, CDR2 FQNEAQ (reference sequence). This CDR3 is CASSLRQGAKNYGYTF. The CDR3 bases are TGTGCCAGCAGCTTACGCCAGGGGGCTAAAAACTATGGCTACACCTTC.

This clonotype was observed many times. The rearrangement links TRBV3-1 to TRBJ1-2; weak D call: TRBD1 (5 bases). V was clipped by 3 bases and J by 7 bases, with 9 bases between them. CDR1 and CDR2 (germline): LGHDT, YNNKEL (reference sequence). This CDR3 is built from 12 residues. The CDR3 loop is CASSQPGGGYTF. The CDR3 bases are TGTGCCAGCAGCCAGCCGGGGGGTGGCTACACCTTC.

This clonotype was seen many times. This chain connects TRBV5-5 to TRBJ1-1; D not resolved. Trimming pared 0 bases from V and 4 bases from J, leaving 10 bases between. Looked up from germline, CDR1 is SGHKS and CDR2 is YYEKEE (reference sequence). The CDR3 has 14 amino acids. The CDR3 sequence is CASSLAEAGTEAFF. The CDR3 DNA is TGTGCCAGCAGCTTGGCGGAGGCGGGCACTGAAGCTTTCTTT.

This clonotype was picked up many times. CDR3 residues: CASSSFPRLPETQYF. The CDR3 nucleotides read TGTGCCAGCAGCAGCTTCCCCAGACTACCGGAGACCCAGTACTTC. The rearrangement joins TRBV7-2 to TRBJ2-5, with a possible D match to TRBD2 (5 bases). CDR1 is SGHTA and CDR2 is FQGNSA in the germline V gene. V gave up 5 bases and J gave up 5 bases, with 18 bases separating them. The CDR3 spans 15 residues.

This clonotype appeared many times. V usage is TRBV3-1 and J usage is TRBJ2-5; no reliable D call. V lost 3 bases, J lost 5 bases, and 4 bases lay in between. Germline lookup yields CDR1 LGHDT and CDR2 YNNKEL (reference sequence). This CDR3 spans 11 amino acids. CDR3 coding DNA: TGTGCCAGCAGCCACCCGGAGACCCAGTACTTC. Its protein product is CASSHPETQYF.

This clonotype has ten or more counts. The V call is TRBV5-1, the J call TRBJ2-1, with D unresolved. Trimming removed 6 bases at V and 5 bases at J, with 21 bases between. Germline loops: CDR1 SGHRS, CDR2 YFSETQ. CDR3 length: 16 amino acids. CDR3 sequence reads: CASTRSAHSGDNEQFF. The CDR3 DNA sequence: TGCGCCAGCACCCGATCGGCCCACAGTGGGGACAATGAGCAGTTCTTC.

This clonotype was recorded many times. The chain combines TRBV20-1 with TRBJ2-1; no definite D call. The V gene lost 0 bases and the J gene lost 6 bases, with 9 bases spanning the gap. From germline, CDR1 is DFQATT and CDR2 SNEGSKA (reference sequence). This CDR3 region has 13 residues. CDR3 in DNA: TGCAGTGCTAGAGATCCCGAGGCCAATGAGCAGTTCTTC. Translated, it gives CSARDPEANEQFF.

Many counts were recorded for this clonotype. V is TRBV24-1 and J is TRBJ1-3; the D is unclear. There are 12 residues in the CDR3. CDR1 and CDR2 from the germline V gene are KGHDR and SFDVKD. Trimming removed 3 bases at V and 8 bases at J, with 7 bases between. DNA for the CDR3: TGTGCCACCAGTGATGGGCGAGACACCATATATTTT. Protein product: CATSDGRDTIYF.

This clonotype was recorded many times. The chain joins TRBV7-2 to TRBJ1-1; TRBD1 matches 7 bases. The CDR3 has 15 amino acids. Germline CDR1 and CDR2: SGHTA and FQGNSA. V lost 3 bases, J lost 4 bases, and 8 bases stayed unmatched. The DNA for the CDR3 is TGTGCCAGCAGCTTTAGGCGGCCAGGGGGCACTGAAGCTTTCTTT. Its translation: CASSFRRPGGTEAFF.